This passage covers 5 T cell receptor beta chains from one sample sequenced in a study of T cell repertoires in aging, cancer and after chemotherapy. A mixed TRB-A/B primer pool amplified rearranged TRB by multiplex touch-down PCR. One entry per CDR3 protein results from TCRdb running MiXCR on the multiplex PCR reads. This sample has some 9,900 distinct CDR3 sequences, with less than 30% found just once. Peripheral blood genomic DNA, not sorted cells or RNA, was the template. The specimen was blood. The origin of the receptors is a human donor in good health.

The CDR3 nucleotides read TGTGCCAGCAGCTTAGAATATGCCGGGACTAGCAGCAATGAGCAGTTCTTC. It yields the protein CASSLEYAGTSSNEQFF. The chain has TRBV7-3 and TRBJ2-1; 9 bases are shared with TRBD2. The V and J ends lost 2 bases and 6 bases, in that order; junction bases with no gene match: 11. The CDR3 contains 17 residues. In germline, CDR1 is SGHTA, CDR2 FQGTGA.

This clonotype was picked up a small number of times. The rearrangement uses TRBV28 and TRBJ2-1; 9 bases are shared with TRBD2. CDR1 and CDR2 (germline): MDHEN, SYDVKM. Trimming removed 4 bases from V and 5 bases from J; junction bases left unmatched: 3. The CDR3 runs to 14 residues. CDR3 in DNA: TGTGCCAGCAGTTATAGCGGGAGTCACAATGAGCAGTTCTTC. Translated: CASSYSGSHNEQFF. The whole variable domain, filled in from reference TRBV28 and TRBJ2-1, reads DVKVTQSSRYLVKRTGEKVFLECVQDMDHENMFWYRQDPGLGLRLIYFSYDVKMKEKGDIPEGYSVSREKKERFSLILESASTNQTSMYLCASSYSGSHNEQFFGPGTRLTVL.

This clonotype was counted a few times. CDR3 DNA: TGTGCCAGCAGCTTAGGGGACTACAATGAGCAGTTCTTC. Translation: CASSLGDYNEQFF. V gene TRBV7-9 combines with J gene TRBJ2-1; D gene uncertain. The CDR3 spans 13 residues. Germline CDR1 is SEHNR and CDR2 is FQNEAQ (reference sequence). V was shortened by 1 base and J by 3 bases, with 4 bases between the two germline ends. The full variable domain, its missing parts supplied by reference TRBV7-9 and TRBJ2-1, is DTGVSQNPRHKITKRGQNVTFRCDPISEHNRLYWYRQTLGQGPEFLTYFQNEAQLEKSRLLSDRFSAERPKGSFSTLEIQRTEQGDSAMYLCASSLGDYNEQFFGPGTRLTVL.

J is TRBJ2-1 and V is TRBV20-1, with no clear D. The CDR3 runs 12 residues. V lost 6 bases and J 5 bases, leaving 11 bases between the germline ends. Per the germline V gene, CDR1 is DFQATT and CDR2 is SNEGSKA (reference sequence). CDR3: CSADPKDNEQFF. The DNA of the CDR3 is TGCAGTGCCGACCCTAAGGACAATGAGCAGTTCTTC.

Worth noting for this clonotype: One end of the junction is discordant with germline, which a read error may explain. V usage is TRBV4-1 and J usage is TRBJ2-7; 9 nucleotides agree with TRBD2. Germline values: CDR1 MGHRA, CDR2 YSYEKL. This CDR3 has 15 amino acids. The CDR3 region is CASSQGLAGPYEQYF. In nucleotides, the CDR3 is TGTGCCAGCAGCCAGGGTCTAGCGGGACCTTACGAGCAGTACTTC.